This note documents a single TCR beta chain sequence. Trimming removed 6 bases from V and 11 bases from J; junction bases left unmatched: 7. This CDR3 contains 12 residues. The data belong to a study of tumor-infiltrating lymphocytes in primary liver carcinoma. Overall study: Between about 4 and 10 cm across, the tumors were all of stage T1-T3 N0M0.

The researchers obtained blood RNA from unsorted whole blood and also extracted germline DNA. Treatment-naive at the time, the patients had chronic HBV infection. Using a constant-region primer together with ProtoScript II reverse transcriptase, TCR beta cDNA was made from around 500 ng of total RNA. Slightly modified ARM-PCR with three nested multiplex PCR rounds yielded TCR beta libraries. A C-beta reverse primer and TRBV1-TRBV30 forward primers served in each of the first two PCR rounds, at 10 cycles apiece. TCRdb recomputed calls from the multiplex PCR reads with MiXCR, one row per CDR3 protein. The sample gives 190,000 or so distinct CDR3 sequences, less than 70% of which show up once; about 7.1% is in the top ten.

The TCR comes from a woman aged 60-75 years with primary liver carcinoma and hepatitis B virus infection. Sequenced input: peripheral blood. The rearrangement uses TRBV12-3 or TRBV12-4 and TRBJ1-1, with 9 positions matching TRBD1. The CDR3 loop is CASSATGGRAFF. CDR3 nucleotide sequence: TGTGCCAGCAGCGCGACAGGGGGTAGGGCTTTCTTT.